Listed here are 30 T cell receptor beta chains from one sample, sequenced in a study of CD8 T cells in ankylosing spondylitis. TCRdb itself ran the 5' RACE reads through MiXCR, one entry per CDR3 protein. The sample has around 320,000 distinct CDR3 sequences; 20% are singletons. Input material: blood, either unsorted or a sorted T cell fraction (not recorded which). Receptors originate from a female donor with ankylosing spondylitis or in good health (not recorded which).

V is TRBV6-1 and J is TRBJ2-2; D uncertain. Germline V gene lookup returns CDR1 MNHNS and CDR2 SASEGT. Trimming removed 5 bases at V and 3 bases at J, with 10 bases between. There are 14 residues in the CDR3. CDR3 in DNA: TGTGCCAGCAGTCCCGATTTCTACACCGGGGAGCTGTTTTTT. It is translated as CASSPDFYTGELFF.

V usage is TRBV6-5 and J usage is TRBJ2-3; 7 nucleotides match TRBD1. This CDR3 comprises 12 residues. Trimming cost V 6 bases and J 9 bases; bases outside gene matches: 6. Germline V gene data show CDR1 as MNHEY and CDR2 as SVGAGI. CDR3 nucleotide sequence: TGTGCCAGCAGCTCAGGGGGTGGGACGCAGTATTTT. This translates into CASSSGGGTQYF.

The chain uses TRBV5-5 and TRBJ2-2; the match to TRBD2 covers 9 bases. V shed 4 bases, J shed 8 bases, and the junction held 12 bases outside the gene matches. Germline V gives CDR1 SGHKS, CDR2 YYEKEE (reference sequence). This CDR3 has 16 residues. CDR3 residues: CASSQFAGTSKGELFF. The CDR3 DNA follows: TGTGCCAGCAGCCAATTCGCCGGGACTAGCAAGGGGGAGCTGTTTTTT.

The genes are TRBV20-1 and TRBJ1-5; D is unresolved. This CDR3 region has 13 residues. From germline, CDR1 is DFQATT and CDR2 SNEGSKA (reference sequence). Trimming shortened V by 1 base and J by 7 bases, and 11 bases separated the two germline ends. The CDR3 DNA reads TGCAGTGCTAGAGTCGGGGAGCAGCAGCCCCAGCATTTT. It codes for CSARVGEQQPQHF.

V and J are TRBV7-2 and TRBJ2-1; 7 bases are shared with TRBD2. The V gene's germline CDR1 is SGHTA and CDR2 FQGNSA. The trim removed 4 bases at V and 9 bases at J, leaving 18 bases unmatched. This CDR3 is 17 amino acids long. DNA for the CDR3: TGTGCCAGCAGCTACCCCCTACTAGGGGAGGGCCTTGGTGAGCAGTTCTTC. Translation gives CASSYPLLGEGLGEQFF.

This clonotype was counted only a few times. The rearrangement joins TRBV24-1 to TRBJ1-1; no clear D. The CDR3 extends over 12 amino acids. Per germline, CDR1 KGHDR and CDR2 SFDVKD. Trimming took off 12 bases at V and 5 bases at J, with 15 bases between the two ends. The CDR3 nucleotides read TGTGCCCCCGCCTTTCGAAAAACTGAAGCTTTCTTT. Its protein product is CAPAFRKTEAFF.

This chain's CDR3 is CASSSTSVPGAYNEQFF. In DNA form, the CDR3 reads TGTGCCAGCAGCTCTACTAGCGTCCCCGGAGCCTACAATGAGCAGTTCTTC. This rearrangement joins TRBV5-4 to TRBJ2-1, with 7 bases fitting TRBD2. The CDR3 sequence is 17 residues long. The germline CDR1 and CDR2 sequences are SGHNT and YYREEE (reference sequence). J gave up 2 bases and V 3 bases, and 11 bases lay outside the gene matches.

The chain employs TRBV30 and TRBJ2-7; D may be TRBD1 (6 bases). The V gene's germline CDR1 is GTSNPN and CDR2 SVGIG (reference sequence). The CDR3 covers 13 residues. Between the trimmed V and J ends, which lost 1 base and 2 bases, there was a span of 9 bases. CDR3 region: CAWSEDSPYEQYF. The CDR3 nucleotides are TGTGCCTGGAGTGAGGACAGTCCCTACGAGCAGTACTTC. Filled out from reference TRBV30 and TRBJ2-7, the complete variable domain reads SQTIHQWPATLVQPVGSPLSLECTVEGTSNPNLYWYRQAAGRGLQLLFYSVGIGQISSEVPQNLSASRPQDRQFILSSKKLLLSDSGFYLCAWSEDSPYEQYFGPGTRLTVT.

The genes are TRBV10-3 and TRBJ1-2; D gene unclear. The CDR3 runs 14 residues. Germline CDR1 reads ENHRY; CDR2 reads SYGVKD. Trimming took 3 bases from V and 0 from J, leaving 8 bases between them. The CDR3 sequence: CAISDDGANYGYTF. CDR3 bases: TGTGCCATCAGTGATGATGGAGCTAACTATGGCTACACCTTC.

This clonotype was observed many times. This chain links TRBV12-3 or TRBV12-4 with TRBJ2-1; TRBD2 agrees at 12 bases. Germline trimming cut 6 bases from V and 6 bases from J; bases unmatched to any gene: 3. CDR3 length: 14 residues. The CDR3 sequence is CASSLAGGPNEQFF. For the CDR3, the DNA is TGTGCCAGCAGCCTAGCGGGAGGGCCCAATGAGCAGTTCTTC.

There are a few counts of this clonotype. The V and J genes are TRBV20-1 and TRBJ2-7; D is perhaps TRBD2 (6 bases). The V and J ends lost 3 bases and 0 bases respectively, with 15 bases between them. CDR3 size: 15 residues. CDR1 is DFQATT, CDR2 SNEGSKA, per germline (reference sequence). The CDR3 DNA reads TGCAGTGCTAGTTCGACTAGTTTGAGCTCCTACGAGCAGTACTTC. Residues: CSASSTSLSSYEQYF.

This clonotype was picked up a small number of times. This chain joins TRBV5-1 and TRBJ2-3; D might be TRBD2 (6 bases). The CDR3 extends over 14 amino acids. V was trimmed by 0 bases and J by 6 bases, leaving 11 bases between them. Looked up from germline, CDR1 is SGHRS and CDR2 is YFSETQ. For the CDR3, the DNA is TGCGCCAGCAGCTTGGATAGGGCGGGGGATACGCAGTATTTT. This translates into CASSLDRAGDTQYF. Full variable domain (remainder filled in from reference TRBV5-1 and TRBJ2-3): KAGVTQTPRYLIKTRGQQVTLSCSPISGHRSVSWYQQTPGQGLQFLFEYFSETQRNKGNFPGRFSGRQFSNSRSEMNVSTLELGDSALYLCASSLDRAGDTQYFGPGTRLTVL.

The rearrangement joins TRBV6-2 or TRBV6-3 to TRBJ1-3; 7 bases are a match to TRBD1. The germline CDR1 and CDR2 sequences are MNHEY and SVGEGT. The V and J ends lost 2 bases and 0 bases, in that order; junction bases with no gene match: 4. This CDR3 is 16 amino acids long. Here the CDR3 DNA reads TGTGCCAGCAGTTACGGACAGGCGGCCTCTGGAAACACCATATATTTT. This codes for CASSYGQAASGNTIYF.

As DNA, the CDR3 is TGCGCCAGCAGCTTCAGTCTGACGACTGAAGCTTTCTTT. Translating it yields CASSFSLTTEAFF. This sequence joins TRBV5-1 and TRBJ1-1, with no clear D. The length of the CDR3 is 13 residues. The germline V gene has CDR1 SGHRS and CDR2 YFSETQ. V lost 2 bases and J lost 5, with 10 bases in between. The whole variable domain, filled in from reference TRBV5-1 and TRBJ1-1, reads KAGVTQTPRYLIKTRGQQVTLSCSPISGHRSVSWYQQTPGQGLQFLFEYFSETQRNKGNFPGRFSGRQFSNSRSEMNVSTLELGDSALYLCASSFSLTTEAFFGQGTRLTVV.

The rearrangement uses TRBV7-2 and TRBJ2-5; TRBD2 matches at 9 bases. After removal of 1 base from V and 4 bases from J, the junction contained 1 base not matched to a gene. The CDR3 is made up of 14 amino acids. Germline CDR1 SGHTA, CDR2 FQGNSA. The CDR3 nucleotides read TGTGCCAGCAGCTTAGGACTAGCGGTAGAGACCCAGTACTTC. Its protein product is CASSLGLAVETQYF.

The V gene is TRBV2, the J gene TRBJ2-6; 12 bases are a match to TRBD2. CDR1 is SNHLY and CDR2 is FYNNEI in the germline V gene. The CDR3 runs to 18 residues. Trimming took 6 bases from V and 2 from J; bases not matched to a gene: 8. The CDR3 DNA reads as TGTGCCAGCAGCCCGACTAGCGGGAGAGGGGCTGGGGCCAACGTCCTGACTTTC. Its protein product is CASSPTSGRGAGANVLTF.

A word on this clonotype: Just one base apart from a much larger clone, this may be a read error. The CDR3 does not end in the conserved phenylalanine or tryptophan, so this is likely a read error. This sequence joins TRBV29-1 and TRBJ2-1; D gene ambiguous. Trimming shortened V by 1 base and J by 5 bases, and 6 bases separated the two germline ends. The CDR3 has 12 residues. Germline loops: CDR1 SQVTM, CDR2 ANQGSEA. CDR3: CSVEVGNNEQFS. The CDR3 nucleotides are TGCAGCGTTGAAGTAGGAAACAATGAGCAGTTCTCC.

The chain carries TRBV27 and TRBJ1-5, with 8 bases lining up with TRBD1. Looked up from germline, CDR1 is MNHEY and CDR2 is SMNVEV (reference sequence). This CDR3 contains 18 residues. With V trimmed by 5 bases and J by 0 bases, 12 bases remained unmatched. CDR3: CASSPGRQGAVSNQPQHF. The CDR3 nucleotides are TGTGCCAGCAGTCCTGGTAGGCAGGGGGCGGTTAGCAATCAGCCCCAGCATTTT.

The chain links TRBV5-1 to TRBJ2-1, with D unresolved. The V end lost 6 bases, the J end lost 4 bases, and 8 bases lay between the germline ends. Germline V gives CDR1 SGHRS, CDR2 YFSETQ. The CDR3 runs to 12 residues. The CDR3 loop reads CASMGPYNEQFF. CDR3 sequence (DNA): TGCGCCAGCATGGGCCCGTACAATGAGCAGTTCTTC.

V usage is TRBV20-1 and J usage is TRBJ2-7; 10 positions agree with TRBD2. V shed 2 bases, J shed 7 bases, and the junction held 8 bases outside the gene matches. The CDR3 is 14 residues long. Germline V lookup: CDR1 DFQATT, CDR2 SNEGSKA (reference sequence). CDR3 region: CSARRSGRREEQYF. The CDR3 DNA sequence: TGCAGTGCTAGACGTAGCGGGAGGAGGGAGGAGCAGTACTTC.

The table lists this clonotype with a few counts. The gene calls are TRBV20-1 and TRBJ2-1; D is perhaps TRBD2 (6 bases). Trimming removed 3 bases from V and 7 bases from J, with 16 bases in between. The length of the CDR3 is 14 residues. CDR1 is DFQATT and CDR2 is SNEGSKA in the germline V gene (reference sequence). CDR3 sequence: CSASLGGNLNEQFF. The CDR3 DNA is TGCAGTGCTAGCCTGGGCGGGAATTTGAATGAGCAGTTCTTC.

The sample holds a few counts of this clonotype. The chain couples TRBV12-3 or TRBV12-4 to TRBJ2-2; 11 bases are a match to TRBD2. The CDR3 is 16 amino acids. V trimming: 7 bases; J trimming: 5 bases; junction bases outside the gene matches: 9. The CDR3 DNA is TGTGCCAGCAAAATAGCGGGAGGGCCACGGACCGGGGAGCTGTTTTTT. Its translation is CASKIAGGPRTGELFF.

The chain recombines TRBV28 with TRBJ1-5; D is unresolved. Trimming left V 7 bases short and J 5 bases short, with 9 bases between. The CDR3 is made up of 12 amino acids. Germline V gives CDR1 MDHEN, CDR2 SYDVKM. The CDR3 region is CASTQPYQPQHF. DNA for the CDR3: TGTGCCAGCACCCAACCCTATCAGCCCCAGCATTTT.

The sample holds many counts of this clonotype. This chain links TRBV12-3 or TRBV12-4 with TRBJ1-1; 7 bases map to TRBD1. V shed 10 bases, J shed 3 bases, and the junction held 11 bases outside the gene matches. CDR3 length equals 14 residues. The CDR3 DNA follows: TGTGCCAACTCTAGAGGGGGCCCGTACACTGAAGCTTTCTTT. Translating gives CANSRGGPYTEAFF.

The rearrangement joins TRBV7-9 to TRBJ2-3, with D perhaps assigned TRBD1 or TRBD2 (5 bases each). Trimming stripped 1 base from V and 2 bases from J, with 10 bases between. The CDR3 sequence is 15 residues long. Germline values: CDR1 SEHNR, CDR2 FQNEAQ (reference sequence). The DNA of the CDR3 is TGTGCCAGCAGCTTAGACGGGACCTTCACAGATACGCAGTATTTT. Translating it yields CASSLDGTFTDTQYF.

In its sample, this clonotype was seen many times. The V gene is TRBV20-1, the J gene TRBJ2-3; no definite D call. Trimming removed 5 bases at V and 3 bases at J, with 6 bases between. Looked up from germline, CDR1 is DFQATT and CDR2 is SNEGSKA (reference sequence). The length of the CDR3 is 11 residues. CDR3: CSAEATDTQYF. The CDR3 region has the DNA TGCAGTGCTGAGGCGACAGATACGCAGTATTTT.

This clonotype was seen a few times. The V gene is TRBV10-3, the J gene TRBJ2-5; D unresolved. Germline-derived CDR1 and CDR2 are ENHRY and SYGVKD. The CDR3 contains 15 residues. V dropped 0 bases and J dropped 5 bases, with 13 bases sitting between them. In nucleotides, the CDR3 is TGTGCCATCAGTGAGTCGAACTTTGGGCATGAGACCCAGTACTTC. Its translation is CAISESNFGHETQYF.

This clonotype was observed a few times. This sequence joins TRBV7-8 and TRBJ2-5; TRBD2 agrees at 10 bases. The germline CDR1 and CDR2 sequences are SGHVS and FQNEAQ. The V gene end was trimmed by 5 bases and the J gene end by 1 base; junction bases not matched to a gene: 4. The length of the CDR3 is 15 residues. DNA for the CDR3: TGTGCCAGCAGCCCCGCTAGCGGGGGCCAAGAGACCCAGTACTTC. It yields the protein CASSPASGGQETQYF. The variable domain in full, with the rest retrieved from reference TRBV7-8 and TRBJ2-5, is GAGVSQSPRYKVAKRGQDVALRCDPISGHVSLFWYQQALGQGPEFLTYFQNEAQLDKSGLPSDRFFAERPEGSVSTLKIQRTQQEDSAVYLCASSPASGGQETQYFGPGTRLLVL.

This clonotype was detected only a few times. The J gene is TRBJ2-1, the V gene TRBV20-1; 7 bases match TRBD1. Germline CDR1 DFQATT, CDR2 SNEGSKA (reference sequence). The V segment lost 7 bases and the J segment 7 bases; nucleotides outside the gene matches: 10. This CDR3 is built from 13 residues. The DNA of the CDR3 is TGCAGTGGGGCCAGGACAGGCTTAAATGAGCAGTTCTTC. It specifies CSGARTGLNEQFF.

This clonotype showed up many times. The V gene is TRBV12-3 or TRBV12-4, the J gene TRBJ2-1; D gene uncertain. The CDR3 is 11 residues long. V gave up 4 bases and J gave up 8 bases, with 6 bases separating them. CDR3 loop: CASSSGDEQFF. The CDR3 DNA reads as TGTGCCAGCAGTTCCGGTGATGAGCAGTTCTTC.